The 8 T cell receptor beta chains reported below all come from one sample, sequenced in a study of T cells after yellow fever vaccination. Via MiXCR, TCRdb re-called the 5' RACE reads, giving one row per CDR3 protein. The sample gives roughly 30,000 distinct CDR3 sequences, 10% of which show up once; around 12% is in the top ten. The sequences come from PBMCs, either bulk or a sorted T-cell subset (CD4+, CD8+, memory, or dextramer-sorted; not recorded which), collected around 14 days after the first yellow fever vaccination. These receptors were collected from a man younger than 35 who received the YFV17D yellow fever vaccine.

This clonotype appeared many times. Here the CDR3 reads CATSDWRGASSYNEQFF. For the CDR3, the DNA is TGTGCCACCAGTGATTGGAGGGGGGCCTCCTCCTACAATGAGCAGTTCTTC. The genes are TRBV24-1 and TRBJ2-1, with D perhaps TRBD1 or TRBD2 (6 bases each). This CDR3 contains 17 residues. Germline assignment: CDR1 KGHDR and CDR2 SFDVKD. V was clipped by 2 bases and J by 0 bases, with 13 bases between them.

This clonotype was seen many times. V usage is TRBV10-3 and J usage is TRBJ2-7; D assignment may be TRBD1 or TRBD2 (6 bases each). The CDR3 spans 14 residues. V shed 3 bases and J shed 2 bases, with 11 bases lying between them. Per the germline V gene, CDR1 is ENHRY and CDR2 is SYGVKD. Here the CDR3 DNA reads TGTGCCATCAGTGACGGGGGCAGCGCCTACGAGCAGTACTTC. Encoded protein: CAISDGGSAYEQYF.

This clonotype was recorded many times. The chain employs TRBV24-1 and TRBJ1-6; 12 nucleotides align to TRBD1. Germline V gene lookup returns CDR1 KGHDR and CDR2 SFDVKD. The CDR3 loop spans 15 amino acids. V lost 0 bases and J lost 10; bases outside the gene matches: 0. As DNA, the CDR3 is TGTGCCACCAGTGATTTGGGGACAGGGGGCTCACCCCTCCACTTT. This gives the protein CATSDLGTGGSPLHF.

This clonotype occurred many times. This chain joins TRBV19 and TRBJ1-5; D gene ambiguous. V lost 6 bases to trimming and J lost 6 bases, with 12 bases between them. The CDR3 sequence is 13 residues long. The V gene's germline CDR1 is LNHDA and CDR2 SQIVND (reference sequence). The CDR3 coding sequence is TGTGCCAGTAGGGAGACAACGGGTCAGCCCCAGCATTTT. Translation: CASRETTGQPQHF. Full variable domain (remainder filled in from reference TRBV19 and TRBJ1-5): DGGITQSPKYLFRKEGQNVTLSCEQNLNHDAMYWYRQDPGQGLRLIYYSQIVNDFQKGDIAEGYSVSREKKESFPLTVTSAQKNPTAFYLCASRETTGQPQHFGDGTRLSIL.

This clonotype was counted at least ten times. J is TRBJ2-7 and V is TRBV7-2, with D perhaps TRBD1 or TRBD2 (5 bases each). V dropped 5 bases and J dropped 1 base, with 15 bases sitting between them. Germline CDR1 reads SGHTA; CDR2 reads FQGNSA. The CDR3 consists of 15 residues. The DNA of the CDR3 is TGTGCCAGCAGCCTTGGGGGTAGCGCGTCCTACGAGCAGTACTTC. It translates to CASSLGGSASYEQYF.

There are many counts of this clonotype. The chain employs TRBV4-3 and TRBJ1-1, with D tentatively TRBD1 (6 bases). Trimming left V 3 bases short and J 2 bases short, with 7 bases between. This CDR3 is 13 amino acids long. CDR1 and CDR2 from the germline V gene are LGHNA and YSLEER. DNA for the CDR3: TGCGCCAGCAGCCAGGACAGAAACACTGAAGCTTTCTTT. Its translation is CASSQDRNTEAFF.

Notes on this clonotype: Just one base apart from a much larger clone, this may be a read error. The chain uses TRBV2 and TRBJ2-1; 9 positions match TRBD2. Losses at the gene ends were 3 bases for V and 7 bases for J; bases not matched to a gene: 7. The V gene's germline CDR1 is SNHLY and CDR2 FYNNEI. The CDR3 is 15 residues long. DNA for the CDR3: TGTGCCAGCAGTGATAGCGGGGGCGCTTGGAATGAGCAGTTCTTC. Its protein product is CASSDSGGAWNEQFF.

At least ten counts were recorded for this clonotype. The rearrangement uses TRBV13 and TRBJ1-1; D is unclear. There are 13 residues in the CDR3. The germline gives CDR1 PRHDT, CDR2 FYEKMQ (reference sequence). Between the trimmed V and J ends, which lost 4 bases and 10 bases, there was a span of 16 bases. CDR3 DNA: TGTGCCAGCAGCTCGACTCATACTCCAGTAGCTTTCTTT. Its protein is CASSSTHTPVAFF.